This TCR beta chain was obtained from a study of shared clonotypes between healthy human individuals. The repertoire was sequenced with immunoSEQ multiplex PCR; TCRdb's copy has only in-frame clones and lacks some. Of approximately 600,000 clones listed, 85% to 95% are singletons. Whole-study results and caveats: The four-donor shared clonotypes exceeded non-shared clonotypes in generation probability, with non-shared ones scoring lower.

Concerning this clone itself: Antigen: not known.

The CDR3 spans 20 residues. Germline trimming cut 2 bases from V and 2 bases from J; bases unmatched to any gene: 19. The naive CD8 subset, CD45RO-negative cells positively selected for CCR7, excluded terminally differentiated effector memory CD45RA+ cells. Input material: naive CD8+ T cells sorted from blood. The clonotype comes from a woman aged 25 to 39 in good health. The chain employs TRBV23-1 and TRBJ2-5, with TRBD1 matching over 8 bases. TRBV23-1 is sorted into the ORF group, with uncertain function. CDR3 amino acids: CASSQQDLPWTGKGQETQYF. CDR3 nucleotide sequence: TGCGCCAGCAGTCAACAAGATCTACCTTGGACAGGGAAGGGACAAGAGACCCAGTACTTC.